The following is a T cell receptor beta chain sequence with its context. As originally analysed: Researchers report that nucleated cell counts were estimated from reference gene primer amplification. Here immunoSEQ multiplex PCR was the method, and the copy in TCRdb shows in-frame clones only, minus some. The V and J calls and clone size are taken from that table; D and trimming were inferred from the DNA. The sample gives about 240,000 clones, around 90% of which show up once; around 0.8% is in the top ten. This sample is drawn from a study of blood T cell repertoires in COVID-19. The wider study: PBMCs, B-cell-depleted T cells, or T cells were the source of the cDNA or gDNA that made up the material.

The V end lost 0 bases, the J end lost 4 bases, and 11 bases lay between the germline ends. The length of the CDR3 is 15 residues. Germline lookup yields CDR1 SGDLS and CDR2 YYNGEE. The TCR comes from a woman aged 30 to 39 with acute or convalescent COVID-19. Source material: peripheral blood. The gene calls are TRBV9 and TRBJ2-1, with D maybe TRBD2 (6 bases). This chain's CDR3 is CASSVVAGPYNEQFF. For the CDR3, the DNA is TGTGCCAGCAGCGTAGTGGCGGGACCTTACAATGAGCAGTTCTTC.